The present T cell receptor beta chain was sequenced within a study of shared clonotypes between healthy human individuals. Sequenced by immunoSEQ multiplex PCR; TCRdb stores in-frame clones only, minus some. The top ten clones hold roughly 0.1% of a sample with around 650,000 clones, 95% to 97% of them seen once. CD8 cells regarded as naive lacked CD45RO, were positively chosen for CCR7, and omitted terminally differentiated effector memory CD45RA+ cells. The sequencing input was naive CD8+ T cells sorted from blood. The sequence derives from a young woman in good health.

For the CDR3, the DNA is TGTGCCAGCAGCGAGACAGGATACACTGAAGCTTTCTTT. Protein product: CASSETGYTEAFF. The chain has TRBV7-6 and TRBJ1-1; tentative D call: TRBD1 (6 bases). The CDR3 extends over 13 amino acids. V dropped 5 bases and J dropped 3 bases, with 10 bases sitting between them. CDR1 is SGHVS, CDR2 FNYEAQ, per germline.